The present T cell receptor beta chain was sequenced within a study of blood T cells in healthy people across ages (dated by TCRdb to 2014 to 2015). Looking at the study overall: In model experiments, roughly one uniquely barcoded TCR beta cDNA molecule per two T cells was captured by template switching. Using deep sequencing normalized with unique cDNA molecular identifiers, the study measured how TCR beta repertoire diversity changes with age. The donors were split into four age groups: young (average 16 years), middle-aged (roughly 42), aged (approximately 59) and long-lived (about 74). To avoid experimental bias, donors of different ages were randomly spread across the sequencing lanes. For two donors (one aged 18 to 30 and one aged 80 or older), the study analyzed two additional independent replicas of 1 million unique cDNA reads from the same blood draw.

This clonotype appeared many times. What this receptor recognizes is not known. Nothing much larger sits one base from this clone, and base qualities are not available. Overall results and qualifications from the work: A strong correlation was found between observed TCR beta diversity and the percentage of naive T cells measured by flow cytometry. The long-lived group showed more naive CD4+ T cells, fewer expanded clones and increased TCR diversity than the aged group, suggesting age selection. As age increased, observed TCR beta diversity per million T cells dropped in a roughly linear way, and a significant reduction was already evident by age 40. Estimates of total diversity from one million sequenced T cells were regarded as lower bounds and underestimates. Because donor CMV infection status was unknown, age-related changes in expanded clonotypes were potentially confounded. Bulk unsorted PBMC profiling prevented conclusive comparison of naive and antigen-experienced compartments.

Donors were about 36 systemically healthy Caucasian individuals from Russia aged roughly 6 to 95 years. Ten milliliters of peripheral blood were drawn from each donor into EDTA-treated Vacutainer tubes. Ficoll-Paque density-gradient centrifugation was used to isolate PBMCs, with at least 7 million obtained per sample. Trizol reagent was used to extract total RNA from the PBMCs, yielding at least 5.5 micrograms per sample. Naive CD45RAhigh/CD27high T cell percentages were measured by flow cytometry on a PBMC aliquot from every donor. The method was 5' RACE. The data were produced on an Illumina HiSeq 2500. The second PCR ran for roughly 6 to 11 cycles and used a J-beta primer mix along with a sample-barcoded 5' primer. A template-switch 5' adaptor carrying 12 random nucleotides introduced a unique molecular identifier onto each TCR beta cDNA molecule. Each sample yielded at least 3 million CDR3-containing paired-end reads. First-strand cDNA synthesis was performed from all RNA using the Mint cDNA synthesis kit, with priming by a TRBC-specific oligonucleotide. All cDNA was treated with uracil-DNA glycosylase and then went through a first 18-cycle PCR with the universal primers M1SS and BC2_uni_R. Per the authors' processing: Each sample was normalized by randomly selecting 1 million high-quality reads, each carrying a distinct molecular identifier. Reads sharing molecular identifiers were discarded rather than binned into consensus sequences. CDR3 identification, clonotype clustering and error correction used MiTCR with a Q25 quality threshold and the strictest error-elimination algorithm. Lower-bound total TCR beta diversity was estimated with a nonparametric unseen species model using Euler transformation. In-frame beta chains were kept once TCRdb had trimmed the public reads at Q25 with fastp and called clones with MiXCR. Entries that share a CDR3 protein sequence are merged under the most common genes and DNA. None of the V and J calls come from the authors' own analysis; TCRdb made them. This sample holds fewer than 800,000 distinct CDR3 sequences; approximately 29% were observed only once. The ten largest clones represent about 16% of the sample.

From the cysteine up to the phenylalanine, the CDR3 has a length of 15 residues. The DNA shown is the 45-base CDR3, in frame from base 1. V loses 5 bases, J loses 0 bases, and the germline ends lie 16 bases apart. CDR1 DFQATT and CDR2 SNEGSKA are derived from the germline V gene (reference sequence). The clonotype comes from a woman of 80 years or more in good health. Donor details come from another sample of the same person, matched by shared clones. The chain links TRBV20-1 with TRBJ1-1, with the D segment identity uncertain. The sample was blood. The nucleotide sequence is given as TGCAGTGCTCTCTTACGCCGTTTGCTGAACACTGAAGCTTTCTTT. It is translated as CSALLRRLLNTEAFF.